Presented here are 14 T cell receptor beta chains from one specimen sequenced in a study of T cells after yellow fever vaccination. Each CDR3 protein is one row after TCRdb ran MiXCR on the 5' RACE reads. The data contain some 220,000 distinct CDR3 sequences, roughly 3.3% of them seen just once; the ten biggest clones take up 2.5% to 3.5%. The starting material was CD4+ T cells sorted from PBMCs, obtained 10 days after the yellow fever booster vaccination. The receptors shown here come from a young man who received the YFV17D yellow fever vaccine.

This clonotype was recorded a few times. The rearrangement links TRBV4-2 to TRBJ1-5; 7 positions agree with TRBD1. The V segment lost 2 bases and the J segment 3 bases; nucleotides outside the gene matches: 7. CDR1 and CDR2 from the germline V gene are LGHNA and YNFKEQ. This CDR3 has 16 amino acids. The CDR3 sequence is CASSQPGTVFNQPQHF. The CDR3 DNA sequence: TGTGCCAGCAGCCAACCAGGGACAGTGTTCAATCAGCCCCAGCATTTT.

This clonotype was picked up many times. The genes are TRBV15 and TRBJ1-6; D is unresolved. The CDR3 sequence is 14 residues long. The V end was cut by 0 bases, the J end by 9 bases, with 9 bases between. CDR1 and CDR2 from the germline V gene are LNHNV and YYDKDF (reference sequence). The CDR3 sequence: CATSRDLAPSPLHF. Here the CDR3 DNA reads TGTGCCACCAGCAGAGATCTGGCCCCTTCACCCCTCCACTTT.

The chain has TRBV7-9 and TRBJ2-5; 8 nucleotides align to TRBD1. Germline CDR1 reads SEHNR; CDR2 reads FQNEAQ (reference sequence). Germline trimming cut 5 bases from V and 5 bases from J; bases unmatched to any gene: 10. The CDR3 consists of 15 residues. The CDR3 loop is CASSRPTGAGETQYF. The CDR3 bases are TGTGCCAGCAGCAGGCCGACAGGGGCAGGGGAGACCCAGTACTTC.

The table lists this clonotype with a few counts. Here the CDR3 reads CASSTQLAGGNTGELFF. In nucleotides, the CDR3 is TGTGCCAGCAGCACCCAACTAGCGGGGGGGAACACCGGGGAGCTGTTTTTT. This chain joins TRBV14 and TRBJ2-2; TRBD2 matches 12 bases. The CDR3 runs to 17 residues. Trimming cost V 5 bases and J 1 base; bases outside gene matches: 5. Per the germline V gene, CDR1 is SGHDN and CDR2 is FVKESK.

Many counts were recorded for this clonotype. This may come from a read error, since a much larger clone is one base off. The rearrangement links TRBV7-3 to TRBJ2-2; the D is unclear. V was shortened by 1 base and J by 6 bases, with 3 bases between the two germline ends. The germline gives CDR1 SGHTA, CDR2 FQGTGA. The CDR3 consists of 12 residues. Here the CDR3 reads CASSLNSGELFF. Written as DNA, the CDR3 is TGTGCCAGCAGCTTAAACTCCGGGGAGCTGTTTTTT.

This clonotype was seen ten or more times. The rearrangement links TRBV12-3 or TRBV12-4 to TRBJ1-6; 8 bases map to TRBD1. Trimming took 1 base from V and 9 from J; bases not matched to a gene: 2. The CDR3 runs 14 residues. CDR3 nucleotide sequence: TGTGCCAGCAGTTTAGGACAGGGGTTTTCACCCCTCCACTTT. The encoded protein is CASSLGQGFSPLHF.

The V and J genes are TRBV7-9 and TRBJ2-1, with D perhaps matching TRBD1 (7 bases). CDR1 and CDR2 from the germline V gene are SEHNR and FQNEAQ (reference sequence). CDR3 size: 14 residues. V gave up 7 bases and J gave up 3 bases, with 13 bases separating them. DNA for the CDR3: TGTGCCAGCACAGGGGGGAGTGTCTACAATGAGCAGTTCTTC. Its translation is CASTGGSVYNEQFF.

This clonotype has at least ten counts. The V and J genes are TRBV29-1 and TRBJ1-1; 7 nucleotides agree with TRBD1. This CDR3 is 13 amino acids long. V shed 3 bases and J 5 bases; nucleotides not matched to a gene: 6. CDR1 and CDR2 from the germline V gene are SQVTM and ANQGSEA. The CDR3 DNA sequence: TGCAGCGTTGAGGAGGGGGCGCGGACTGAAGCTTTCTTT. Translating it yields CSVEEGARTEAFF.

This clonotype was recorded many times. The rearrangement uses TRBV5-1 and TRBJ1-6; no firm D call. The CDR3 is 16 amino acids. The V and J ends lost 4 bases and 10 bases respectively, with 21 bases between them. CDR1 is SGHRS and CDR2 is YFSETQ in the germline V gene. CDR3 loop: CASSPYPDAGGSPLHF. Here the CDR3 DNA reads TGCGCCAGCAGCCCTTACCCGGACGCCGGCGGGTCACCCCTCCACTTT.

This clonotype occurred many times. This chain connects TRBV7-9 to TRBJ2-3; the match to TRBD2 covers 7 bases. The germline V gene has CDR1 SEHNR and CDR2 FQNEAQ (reference sequence). The CDR3 is 17 residues long. V trimming: 5 bases; J trimming: 2 bases; junction bases outside the gene matches: 13. The CDR3 protein is CASSDPYMGLYTDTQYF. The CDR3 nucleotides read TGTGCCAGCAGCGACCCTTATATGGGACTATACACAGATACGCAGTATTTT. Based on the CDR3 plus reference TRBV7-9 and TRBJ2-3, the full variable domain is DTGVSQNPRHKITKRGQNVTFRCDPISEHNRLYWYRQTLGQGPEFLTYFQNEAQLEKSRLLSDRFSAERPKGSFSTLEIQRTEQGDSAMYLCASSDPYMGLYTDTQYFGPGTRLTVL.

There are a few counts of this clonotype. CDR3 residues: CSATGGGANNQPQHF. In DNA form, the CDR3 reads TGCAGTGCCACGGGGGGGGGCGCCAACAATCAGCCCCAGCATTTT. The V and J genes are TRBV20-1 and TRBJ1-5; a possible D gene is TRBD1 (6 bases). Germline V gene data show CDR1 as DFQATT and CDR2 as SNEGSKA (reference sequence). Deletions cut 6 bases from V and 3 bases from J, with 18 bases between. The CDR3 is 15 amino acids.

This clonotype has a count of ten or more. The chain is built from TRBV18 and TRBJ2-5; a weak D match, TRBD2 (6 bases). Looked up from germline, CDR1 is KGHSH and CDR2 is LQKENI. This CDR3 comprises 14 residues. Trimming removed 4 bases from V and 5 bases from J, with 14 bases in between. In DNA, the CDR3 is TGTGCCAGCTCACGGGTCAGCCGGGAGGAGACCCAGTACTTC. Amino acids: CASSRVSREETQYF.

The table lists this clonotype with a few counts. The rearrangement uses TRBV12-3 or TRBV12-4 and TRBJ2-7; the D gene could be TRBD1 or TRBD2 (6 bases each). Trimming removed 3 bases at V and 4 bases at J, with 13 bases between. This CDR3 region has 14 residues. The CDR3 protein is CASSFFGGQYEQYF. The CDR3 bases are TGTGCCAGCAGTTTTTTCGGGGGACAATACGAGCAGTACTTC.

This clonotype was detected many times. The chain recombines TRBV24-1 with TRBJ2-3, with D hard to call. This CDR3 comprises 13 residues. In germline, CDR1 is KGHDR, CDR2 SFDVKD. V was cut by 4 bases and J by 10 bases, with 14 bases left in between. CDR3 sequence (DNA): TGTGCCACCAGTGACCCCGCTGAGTACCCGCAGTATTTT. It translates to CATSDPAEYPQYF.